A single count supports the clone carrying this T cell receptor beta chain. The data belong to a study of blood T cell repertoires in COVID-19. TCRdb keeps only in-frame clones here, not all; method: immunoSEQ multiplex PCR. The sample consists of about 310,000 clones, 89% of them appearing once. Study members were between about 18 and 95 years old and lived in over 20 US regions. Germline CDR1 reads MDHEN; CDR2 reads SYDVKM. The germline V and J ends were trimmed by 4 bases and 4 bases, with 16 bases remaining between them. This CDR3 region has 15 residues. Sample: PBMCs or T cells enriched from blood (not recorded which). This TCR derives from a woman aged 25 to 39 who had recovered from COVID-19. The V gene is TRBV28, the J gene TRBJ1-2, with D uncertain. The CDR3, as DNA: TGTGCCAGCAGTTCCCACCCGCAGTTGCTCTATGGCTACACCTTC. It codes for CASSSHPQLLYGYTF.